This TCR beta chain was captured by sequencing in a study of blood T cell repertoires in COVID-19. Study overall: Italy, Spain and the United States were the sources of the convalescent and acute COVID-19 samples. Sources were T cells, B-cell-depleted T cells, or PBMCs; the material itself was cDNA or gDNA.

Original methodology: Cell counts per sample came from amplifying reference gene primers. The method was immunoSEQ multiplex PCR; TCRdb's version includes in-frame clones alone and lacks a portion of them. D and trimming come from the DNA, and the V and J calls and clone size come from that table. The sample holds 220,000 or so clones, 88% seen once. In this sample, this clone turned up a few times. Between the trimmed V and J ends, which lost 3 bases and 3 bases, there was a span of 16 bases. The V gene's germline CDR1 is SGHRS and CDR2 YFSETQ. CDR3 size: 15 residues. The study recruited people aged 18 to 89 years across roughly 25 US areas.

Sequenced input: PBMCs or T cells enriched from blood (not recorded which). This TCR derives from a woman in her fifties or sixties with acute COVID-19. The V call is TRBV5-1, the J call TRBJ2-7; tentative D call: TRBD2 (5 bases). CDR3 region: CASSSRGSRHYEQYF. CDR3 nucleotide sequence: TGCGCCAGCAGCTCCCGAGGGAGCAGGCACTACGAGCAGTACTTC.